A selection of T cell receptor beta chains follows, all from one sample in a study of blood T cell repertoires in COVID-19. Using immunoSEQ multiplex PCR, the repertoire was profiled, and TCRdb retains in-frame clones only, with some absent. The sample lists roughly 130,000 clones, around 80% occurring once. Sequences were obtained from peripheral blood. Receptors originate from a man aged 65 to 79 with acute or convalescent COVID-19. The conserved cysteine and the conserved F or W are not part of the CDR3 here. Each record gives: V gene, J gene, CDR3 protein.

>TRBV5-1|TRBJ2-5
ASSLAAASGARETQY
>TRBV11-2|TRBJ1-1
ASSLDRDEAF
>TRBV10-1|TRBJ1-1
ASSRGTANTEAF
>TRBV7-2|TRBJ1-2
ASSLARQGFYGYT
>TRBV19|TRBJ1-2
ASSISGFRQGKGYT
>TRBV19|TRBJ2-7
ASTGVYEQY
>TRBV19|TRBJ1-4
ASSIPERNEKLF
>TRBV6-6|TRBJ1-4
ASSYPEGGEKLF
>TRBV3-1/TRBV3-2|TRBJ1-1
ASSHQGGSTEAF
>TRBV6-5|TRBJ1-1
ASRIGHVNTEAF
>TRBV19|TRBJ1-1
ASTLRGTGAGNTEAF
>TRBV11-3|TRBJ2-7
ASSFGQNYEQY
>TRBV9|TRBJ2-1
ASSPNVAGYNEQF
>TRBV21-1|TRBJ1-6
ASTRDKPSSPLH
>TRBV7-3|TRBJ2-3
ASSPGTSGVVFTDTQY
>TRBV30|TRBJ2-7
AWGLLYEQY
>TRBV2|TRBJ1-5
ASSEDHFWGVGPQH
>TRBV30|TRBJ2-7
AWKGILEQY
>TRBV4-2|TRBJ2-2
ASSRVIGANTGELF
>TRBV5-4|TRBJ1-2
ASSLEEGMSGYT
>TRBV19|TRBJ1-4
ASSRAFNEKLF
>TRBV3-1/TRBV3-2|TRBJ1-4
ASSRDSPIVGEKLF
>TRBV2|TRBJ1-2
ASSVQGARGGYT
>TRBV6-6|TRBJ1-2
ASSLAGGRGYGYT
>TRBV4-2|TRBJ1-2
ASSLEEAAESNGYT
>TRBV7-9|TRBJ2-1
ASSPGLSEQF